The TCR beta chain under discussion was sequenced for a study of blood T cell repertoires in COVID-19. Study-wide context: Samples taken during acute and convalescent COVID-19 were collected in the United States, Italy and Spain.

Germline V gene data show CDR1 as SGHRS and CDR2 as YFSETQ. The CDR3 sequence is 14 residues long. V lost 4 bases and J lost 6, with 14 bases in between. This clone occurred once. Generated by immunoSEQ multiplex PCR, the TCRdb table keeps only in-frame clones and is missing some. The sample includes approximately 16,000 clones, about 88% of them seen just once. The source of this sequence is a man aged 55-75 years with acute or convalescent COVID-19. The specimen sequenced was peripheral blood. The chain has TRBV5-1 and TRBJ1-5; no firm D call. The CDR3 loop is CASSETLGGQPQHF. The CDR3 DNA follows: TGCGCCAGCAGCGAGACCCTGGGAGGTCAGCCCCAGCATTTT.